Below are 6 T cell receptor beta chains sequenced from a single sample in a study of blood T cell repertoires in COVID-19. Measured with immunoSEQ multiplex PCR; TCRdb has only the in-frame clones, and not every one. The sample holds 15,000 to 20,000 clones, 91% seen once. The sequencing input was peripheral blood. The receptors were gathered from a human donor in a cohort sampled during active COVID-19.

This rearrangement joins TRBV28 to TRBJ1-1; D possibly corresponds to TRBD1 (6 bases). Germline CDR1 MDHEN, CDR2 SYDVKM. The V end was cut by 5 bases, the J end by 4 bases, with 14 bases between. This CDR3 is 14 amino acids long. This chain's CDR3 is CASSVNRVGTEAFF. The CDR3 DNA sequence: TGTGCCAGCAGTGTTAACAGGGTTGGCACTGAAGCTTTCTTT. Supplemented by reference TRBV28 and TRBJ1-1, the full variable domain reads DVKVTQSSRYLVKRTGEKVFLECVQDMDHENMFWYRQDPGLGLRLIYFSYDVKMKEKGDIPEGYSVSREKKERFSLILESASTNQTSMYLCASSVNRVGTEAFFGQGTRLTVV.

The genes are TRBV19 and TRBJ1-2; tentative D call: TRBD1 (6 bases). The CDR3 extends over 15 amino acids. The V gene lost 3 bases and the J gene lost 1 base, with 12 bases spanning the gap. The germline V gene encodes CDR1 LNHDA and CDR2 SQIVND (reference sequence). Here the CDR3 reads CASSMRQDINYGYTF. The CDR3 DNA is TGTGCCAGTAGTATGAGACAGGATATTAACTATGGCTACACCTTC.

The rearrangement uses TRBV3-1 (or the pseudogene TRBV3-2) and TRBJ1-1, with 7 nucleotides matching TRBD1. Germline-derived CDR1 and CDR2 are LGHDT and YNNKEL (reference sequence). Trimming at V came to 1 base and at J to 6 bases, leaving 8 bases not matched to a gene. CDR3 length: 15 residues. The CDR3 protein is CASSQGGTAGAEAFF. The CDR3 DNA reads TGTGCCAGCAGCCAAGGGGGGACAGCCGGGGCTGAAGCTTTCTTT.

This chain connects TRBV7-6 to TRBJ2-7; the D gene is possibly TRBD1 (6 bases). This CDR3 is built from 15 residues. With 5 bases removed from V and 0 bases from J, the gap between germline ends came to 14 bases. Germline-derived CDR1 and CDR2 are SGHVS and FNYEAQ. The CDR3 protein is CASSPFGGSSYEQYF. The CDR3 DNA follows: TGTGCCAGCAGCCCCTTTGGGGGCAGCTCCTACGAGCAGTACTTC.

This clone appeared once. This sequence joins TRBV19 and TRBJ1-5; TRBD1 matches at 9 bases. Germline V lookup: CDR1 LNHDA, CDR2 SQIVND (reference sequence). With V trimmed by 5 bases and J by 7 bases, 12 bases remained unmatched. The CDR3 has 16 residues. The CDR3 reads CASSSRDRDRGQPQHF. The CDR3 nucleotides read TGTGCCAGTAGTTCCCGGGACAGGGACAGAGGACAGCCCCAGCATTTT.

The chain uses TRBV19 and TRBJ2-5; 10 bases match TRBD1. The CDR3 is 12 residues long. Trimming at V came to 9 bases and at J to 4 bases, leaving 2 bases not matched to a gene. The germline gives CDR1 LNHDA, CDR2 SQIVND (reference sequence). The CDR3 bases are TGTGCCAGCAGGACAGGGGGAGAGACCCAGTACTTC. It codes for CASRTGGETQYF.